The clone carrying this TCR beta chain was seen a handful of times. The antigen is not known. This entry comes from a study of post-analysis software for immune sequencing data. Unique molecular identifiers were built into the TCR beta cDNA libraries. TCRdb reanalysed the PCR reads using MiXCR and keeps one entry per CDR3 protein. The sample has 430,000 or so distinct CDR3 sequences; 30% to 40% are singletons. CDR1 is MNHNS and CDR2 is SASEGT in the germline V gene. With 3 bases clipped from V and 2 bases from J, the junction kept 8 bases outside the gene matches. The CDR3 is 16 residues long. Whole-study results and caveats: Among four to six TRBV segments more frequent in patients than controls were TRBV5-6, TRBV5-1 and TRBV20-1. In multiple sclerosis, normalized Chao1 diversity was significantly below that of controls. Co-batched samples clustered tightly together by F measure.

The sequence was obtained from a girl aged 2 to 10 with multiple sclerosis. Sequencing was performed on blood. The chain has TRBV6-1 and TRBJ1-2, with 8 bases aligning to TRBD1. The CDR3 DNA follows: TGTGCCAGCAGTGAGCTACCAGGGGGCACGAACTATGGCTACACCTTC. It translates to CASSELPGGTNYGYTF.